The 14 T cell receptor beta chains below come from one sample, sequenced in a study of human versus mouse CDR3 diversity and MHC coevolution. Repertoires were generated with immunoSEQ multiplex PCR, while TCRdb's copy carries only in-frame clones and drops some. Of about 77,000 clones listed, roughly 90% were seen once; the top ten hold less than 0.16%. Sample: naive CD4+ T cells from blood. Subset denoted: CD45RO-negative CD62L-positive naive CD4 T cells. The receptors here all came from a person aged 30-70 years in good health.

The chain joins TRBV10-3 to TRBJ2-1; the match to TRBD2 covers 15 bases. The CDR3 contains 16 residues. V lost 7 bases and J lost 2; bases outside the gene matches: 3. Germline V lookup: CDR1 ENHRY, CDR2 SYGVKD. The CDR3 bases are TGTGCCATCACTGGACTAGCGGGAGGGACCTACAATGAGCAGTTCTTC. Encoded protein: CAITGLAGGTYNEQFF.

V is TRBV2 and J is TRBJ1-2, with TRBD1 matching 8 bases. Germline V gives CDR1 SNHLY, CDR2 FYNNEI. The V gene end was trimmed by 3 bases and the J gene end by 4 bases; junction bases not matched to a gene: 7. This CDR3 is built from 15 residues. CDR3: CASSESRGLGYGYTF. CDR3 nucleotide sequence: TGTGCCAGCAGTGAGAGCAGGGGGCTTGGCTATGGCTACACCTTC.

V and J are TRBV18 and TRBJ1-1, with TRBD1 matching 8 bases. The trim removed 4 bases at V and 4 bases at J, leaving 17 bases unmatched. Germline lookup yields CDR1 KGHSH and CDR2 LQKENI. The CDR3 spans 18 residues. The CDR3 sequence is CASSLPRGTGGGSTEAFF. The CDR3, as DNA: TGTGCCAGCTCACTACCGAGGGGGACAGGCGGAGGAAGCACTGAAGCTTTCTTT.

The chain is built from TRBV7-6 and TRBJ1-3; possibly TRBD1 for D (5 bases). Trimming took 5 bases from V and 2 from J, leaving 10 bases between them. The CDR3 runs 14 residues. In germline, CDR1 is SGHVS, CDR2 FNYEAQ. This CDR3 is CASSLGETGNTIYF. CDR3 coding DNA: TGTGCCAGCAGCCTAGGGGAGACTGGAAACACCATATATTTT. Variable domain in full (rest from reference TRBV7-6 and TRBJ1-3): GAGVSQSPRYKVTKRGQDVALRCDPISGHVSLYWYRQALGQGPEFLTYFNYEAQQDKSGLPNDRFSAERPEGSISTLTIQRTEQRDSAMYRCASSLGETGNTIYFGEGSWLTVV.

The rearrangement links TRBV10-1 to TRBJ2-1; 9 nucleotides match TRBD1. Germline CDR1 reads WNHNN; CDR2 reads SYGVQD (reference sequence). The J segment lost 7 bases and the V segment lost 2 bases, leaving 6 bases of the junction unmatched. The CDR3 has 15 amino acids. The CDR3 DNA reads as TGCGCCAGCAGTGAGATCACAGGGGGCCCGAATGAGCAGTTCTTC. This codes for CASSEITGGPNEQFF.

The V and J genes are TRBV28 and TRBJ2-6; TRBD1 matches at 9 bases. Germline V lookup: CDR1 MDHEN, CDR2 SYDVKM. V dropped 4 bases and J dropped 0; count of bases not matched to a gene: 13. The CDR3 consists of 20 residues. For the CDR3, the DNA is TGTGCCAGCAGTTCAGTGACCCAGGGACAGGGTTTCTCTGGGGCCAACGTCCTGACTTTC. This gives the protein CASSSVTQGQGFSGANVLTF.

This clone was seen just once. This chain uses TRBV6-5 with TRBJ2-1, with 7 nucleotides matching TRBD2. Germline V gives CDR1 MNHEY, CDR2 SVGAGI. J gave up 6 bases and V 10 bases, and 6 bases lay outside the gene matches. The CDR3 contains 12 residues. The CDR3 sequence: CAKKTSANEQFF. The DNA of the CDR3 is TGTGCCAAAAAAACTAGCGCCAATGAGCAGTTCTTC.

The chain combines TRBV5-1 with TRBJ1-6; possible D gene TRBD1, 5 bases. With 4 bases removed from V and 8 bases from J, the gap between germline ends came to 19 bases. The CDR3 contains 16 residues. Germline loops: CDR1 SGHRS, CDR2 YFSETQ. The CDR3 region is CASSPAFIGVDSPLHF. CDR3 DNA: TGCGCCAGCAGCCCAGCCTTTATAGGGGTGGATTCACCCCTCCACTTT.

The V call is TRBV10-1, the J call TRBJ2-1; the match to TRBD2 covers 7 bases. CDR1 and CDR2 (germline): WNHNN, SYGVQD (reference sequence). With 4 bases clipped from V and 6 bases from J, the junction kept 15 bases outside the gene matches. This CDR3 region has 17 residues. This CDR3 is CASSADTGTTRANEQFF. The DNA for the CDR3 is TGCGCCAGCAGTGCGGATACCGGGACTACCCGGGCCAATGAGCAGTTCTTC.

The chain uses TRBV6-4 and TRBJ2-1; a weak D match, TRBD2 (6 bases). The CDR3 has 15 amino acids. Germline CDR1 reads MRHNA; CDR2 reads SNTAGT. With 0 bases removed from V and 5 bases from J, the gap between germline ends came to 11 bases. The DNA of the CDR3 is TGTGCCAGCAGTGACTCGTCTAGCGCCCACAATGAGCAGTTCTTC. Protein: CASSDSSSAHNEQFF.

The chain employs TRBV29-1 and TRBJ1-4, with 8 bases matching TRBD1. With 6 bases clipped from V and 8 bases from J, the junction kept 14 bases outside the gene matches. CDR1 and CDR2 (germline): SQVTM, ANQGSEA. The CDR3 consists of 15 residues. CDR3 protein: CSVPGQASLGEKLFF. The CDR3, as DNA: TGCAGCGTCCCGGGACAGGCGTCGCTAGGCGAAAAACTGTTTTTT.

The rearrangement joins TRBV11-2 to TRBJ2-7, with 7 nucleotides matching TRBD2. V gave up 4 bases and J gave up 1 base; unmatched junction bases: 10. CDR1 SGHAT and CDR2 FQNNGV come from the germline V gene. This CDR3 comprises 16 residues. The CDR3 loop is CASSSLWGGLSYEQYF. The CDR3 region has the DNA TGTGCCAGCAGCTCGCTCTGGGGGGGTTTATCCTACGAGCAGTACTTC.

The V and J genes are TRBV13 and TRBJ2-7; no firm D call. This CDR3 region has 16 residues. Trimming took 0 bases from V and 0 from J, leaving 12 bases between them. Per the germline V gene, CDR1 is PRHDT and CDR2 is FYEKMQ (reference sequence). CDR3 sequence (DNA): TGTGCCAGCAGCTTAGGCCTAGGAAGTCCCTCCTACGAGCAGTACTTC. As protein: CASSLGLGSPSYEQYF.

The chain couples TRBV6-1 to TRBJ2-7; 9 bases are shared with TRBD1. J gave up 4 bases and V 10 bases, and 14 bases lay outside the gene matches. From germline, CDR1 is MNHNS and CDR2 SASEGT. This CDR3 has 15 residues. The DNA of the CDR3 is TGTGCCACCGAAGGTCGGACAGGGGTAGGGTACGAGCAGTACTTC. It translates to CATEGRTGVGYEQYF.